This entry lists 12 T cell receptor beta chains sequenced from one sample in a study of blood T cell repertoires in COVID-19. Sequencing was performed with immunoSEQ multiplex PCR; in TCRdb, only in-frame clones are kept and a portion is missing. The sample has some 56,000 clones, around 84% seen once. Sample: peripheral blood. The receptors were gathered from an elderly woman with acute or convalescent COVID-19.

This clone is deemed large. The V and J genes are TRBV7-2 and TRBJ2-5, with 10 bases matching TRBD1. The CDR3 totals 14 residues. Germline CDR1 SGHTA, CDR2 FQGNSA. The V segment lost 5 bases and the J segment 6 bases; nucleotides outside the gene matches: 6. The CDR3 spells CASSGRTGGKTQYF. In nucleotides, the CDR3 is TGTGCCAGCAGCGGAAGGACAGGGGGAAAGACCCAGTACTTC.

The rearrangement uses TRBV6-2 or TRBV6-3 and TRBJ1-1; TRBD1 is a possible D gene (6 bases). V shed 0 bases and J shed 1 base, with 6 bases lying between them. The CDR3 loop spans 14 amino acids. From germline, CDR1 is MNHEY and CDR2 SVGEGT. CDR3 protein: CASSYSQGNTEAFF. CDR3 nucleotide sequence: TGTGCCAGCAGTTACTCACAGGGGAACACTGAAGCTTTCTTT.

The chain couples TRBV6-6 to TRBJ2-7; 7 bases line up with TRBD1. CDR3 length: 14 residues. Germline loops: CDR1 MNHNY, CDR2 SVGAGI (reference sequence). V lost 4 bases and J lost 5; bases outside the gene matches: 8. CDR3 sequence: CASSSQGVDDEQYF. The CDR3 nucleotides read TGTGCCAGCAGTTCGCAGGGGGTAGATGACGAGCAGTACTTC.

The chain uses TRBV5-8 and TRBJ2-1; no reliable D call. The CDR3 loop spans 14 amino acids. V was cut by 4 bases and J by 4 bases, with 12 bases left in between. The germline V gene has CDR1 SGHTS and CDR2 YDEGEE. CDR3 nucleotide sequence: TGTGCCAGCAGCCCGAGGCTAGGTTACAATGAGCAGTTCTTC. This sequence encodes CASSPRLGYNEQFF.

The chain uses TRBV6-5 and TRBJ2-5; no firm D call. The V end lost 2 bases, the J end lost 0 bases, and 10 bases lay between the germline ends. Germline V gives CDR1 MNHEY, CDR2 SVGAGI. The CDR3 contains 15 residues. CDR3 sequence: CASSYAAAYQETQYF. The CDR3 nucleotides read TGTGCCAGCAGTTACGCGGCGGCCTACCAAGAGACCCAGTACTTC.

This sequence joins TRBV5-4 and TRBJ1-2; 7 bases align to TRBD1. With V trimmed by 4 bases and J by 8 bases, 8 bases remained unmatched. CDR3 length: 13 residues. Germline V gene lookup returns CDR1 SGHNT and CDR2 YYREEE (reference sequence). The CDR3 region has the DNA TGTGCCAGCAGCCGTACAGGGGTTGAAGGCTACACCTTC. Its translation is CASSRTGVEGYTF.

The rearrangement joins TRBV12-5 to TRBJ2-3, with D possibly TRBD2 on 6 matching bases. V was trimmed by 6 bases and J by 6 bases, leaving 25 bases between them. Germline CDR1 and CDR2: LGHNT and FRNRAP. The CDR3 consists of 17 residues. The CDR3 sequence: CASGRSLAGLSPDTQYF. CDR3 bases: TGTGCTAGTGGACGAAGTTTGGCGGGGCTATCTCCCGATACGCAGTATTTT.

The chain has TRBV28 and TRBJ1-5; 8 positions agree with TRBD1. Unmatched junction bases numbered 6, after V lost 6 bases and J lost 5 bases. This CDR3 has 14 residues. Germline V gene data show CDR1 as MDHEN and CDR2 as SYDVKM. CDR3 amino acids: CASSSGGTYQPQHF. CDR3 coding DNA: TGTGCCAGCAGCTCAGGGGGCACCTATCAGCCCCAGCATTTT.

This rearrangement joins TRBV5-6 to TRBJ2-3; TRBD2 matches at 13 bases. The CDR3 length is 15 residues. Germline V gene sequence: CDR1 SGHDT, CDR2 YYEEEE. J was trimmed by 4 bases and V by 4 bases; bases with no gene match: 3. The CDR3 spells CASSRTSGGADTQYF. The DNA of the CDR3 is TGTGCCAGCAGCCGGACTAGCGGGGGTGCAGATACGCAGTATTTT.

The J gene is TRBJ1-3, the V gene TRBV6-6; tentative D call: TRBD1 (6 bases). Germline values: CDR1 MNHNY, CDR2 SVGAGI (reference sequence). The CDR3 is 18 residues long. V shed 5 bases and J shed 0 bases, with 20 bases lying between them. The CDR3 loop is CASSRATDRLSSGNTIYF. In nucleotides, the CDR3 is TGTGCCAGCAGTCGCGCAACCGACAGGTTAAGCTCTGGAAACACCATATATTTT.

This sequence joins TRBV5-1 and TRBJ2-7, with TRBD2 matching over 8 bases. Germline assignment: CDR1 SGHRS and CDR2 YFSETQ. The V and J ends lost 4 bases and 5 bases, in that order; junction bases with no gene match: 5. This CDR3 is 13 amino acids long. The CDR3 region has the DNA TGCGCCAGCAGCCCGGGACTAGTCGACGAGCAGTACTTC. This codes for CASSPGLVDEQYF.

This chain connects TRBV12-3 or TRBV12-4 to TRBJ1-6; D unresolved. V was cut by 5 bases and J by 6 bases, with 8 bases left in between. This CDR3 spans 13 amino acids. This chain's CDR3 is CASSGPVNSPLHF. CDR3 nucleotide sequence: TGTGCCAGCAGTGGTCCGGTTAATTCACCCCTCCACTTT.